This is a list of T cell receptor beta chains from one sample in a study of blood T cell repertoires in COVID-19. The data were produced by immunoSEQ multiplex PCR, yet TCRdb's version contains in-frame clones alone and is incomplete. The sample consists of approximately 170,000 clones, about 80% of them appearing once. The sample was peripheral blood. These receptors were obtained from a man in his 70s who had recovered from COVID-19. CDR3s include the opening cysteine and the closing phenylalanine or tryptophan. A D gene is named only where the DNA matches it firmly. Only some rows state a clone size, as once, few, many or a class for expanded clones.

NA TRBJ1-1 TRBV2 TRBD1 TGTGCCAGCAGACTTAGGGGGCTCGGCACTGAAGCTTTCTTT CASRLRGLGTEAFF
NA TRBJ1-1 TRBV11-2 TRBD1 TGTGCCAGCAGCTCCTTACAGGGGAAAGGCACTGAAGCTTTCTTT CASSSLQGKGTEAFF
NA TRBJ1-5 TRBV11-3 NA TGTGCCAGCAGCCCCCCCCTGCAGGTGGGCAATCAGCCCCAGCATTTT CASSPPLQVGNQPQHF
NA TRBJ1-1 TRBV5-6 TRBD1 TGTGCCAGCAGCAAAACAGGGGATGGGGACACTGAAGCTTTCTTT CASSKTGDGDTEAFF
NA TRBJ2-1 TRBV13 TRBD2 TGTGCCAGCAGCTCCCTAGCGGGAGAGAACAATGAGCAGTTCTTC CASSSLAGENNEQFF
NA TRBJ2-5 TRBV5-4 TRBD1 TGTGCCAGCAGCTTTCGGACAGGGCAAGAGACCCAGTACTTC CASSFRTGQETQYF
NA TRBJ1-1 TRBV19 NA TGTGCCACCTCACATGGGAGGAACACTGAAGCTTTCTTT CATSHGRNTEAFF
NA TRBJ1-2 TRBV11-2 NA TGTGCCAGCAGCTTAGAAGGGACTTATGGCTACACCTTC CASSLEGTYGYTF
NA TRBJ1-1 TRBV5-1 NA TGCGCCAGCAGCAAAGTAGGGTGGGTTGACAGACCCCACATTGAAGCTTTCTTT CASSKVGWVDRPHIEAFF
few TRBJ2-1 TRBV2 NA TGTGCCAGCGTCCTGAGTCGGGACACCACAATGAATCGCGCCTACAATGAGCAGTTCTTC CASVLSRDTTMNRAYNEQFF
NA TRBJ2-1 TRBV9 TRBD2 TGTGCCAGCAGCGTCACGCCTGGACTAGCGGGGGAAGGTGAGCAGTTCTTC CASSVTPGLAGEGEQFF
NA TRBJ2-1 TRBV15 TRBD2 TGTGCCACCAGCAGGGGGGGACTAGCGTCTTCTGAGCAGTTCTTC CATSRGGLASSEQFF
medium-sized TRBJ2-1 TRBV3-1/TRBV3-2 NA TGTGCCAGCAGCCCCTTGGACGGGGACAATGAGCAGTTCTTC CASSPLDGDNEQFF
NA TRBJ2-7 TRBV9 TRBD2 TGTGCCAGCAGCGTAGGGGCTAGCGGGAGATTAGAAGAGCAGTACTTC CASSVGASGRLEEQYF
NA TRBJ2-3 TRBV28 NA TGTGCCAGCAGTTTGCCAGGGACATCAGATACGCAGTATTTT CASSLPGTSDTQYF
once TRBJ2-1 TRBV7-9 TRBD2 TGTGCCAGCAGCCCCCTGGGTCTAGCGGGAGGCACCTACAATGAGCAGTTCTTC CASSPLGLAGGTYNEQFF
few TRBJ1-5 TRBV19 NA TGTGCCAGTGGGGCGAATCAGCCCCAGCATTTT CASGANQPQHF
NA TRBJ1-1 TRBV19 TRBD1 TGTGCCAGTAGTATTGGAGGGACAGGGACGGGTGAAGCTTTCTTT CASSIGGTGTGEAFF
NA TRBJ1-1 TRBV6-5 NA TGTGCCAGCAGTTACTCTAGCGGTATGAACACTGAAGCTTTCTTT CASSYSSGMNTEAFF
NA TRBJ1-5 TRBV7-2 NA TGTGCCAGCAGCCCGGGGTACCAGCAGCCCCAGCATTTT CASSPGYQQPQHF
NA TRBJ1-2 TRBV7-9 NA TGTGCCAGCAGCTTTGGGGCGAATTCCGGCTACACCTTC CASSFGANSGYTF
NA TRBJ2-7 TRBV10-3 TRBD2 TGTGCCATCAAGCGGGAGATTAGCGGTTCCTACGAGCAGTACTTC CAIKREISGSYEQYF
NA TRBJ1-5 TRBV2 TRBD1 TGTGCCAGCAGTCAGGGGGTGGAGGCCAATCAGCCCCAGCATTTT CASSQGVEANQPQHF